The rows below give T cell receptor beta chains drawn from one sample of a study of blood T cell repertoires in COVID-19. Libraries were prepared by immunoSEQ multiplex PCR; TCRdb keeps only in-frame clonotypes and omits some of them. The profile shows about 64,000 clones, approximately 78% of them singletons. Sequences were obtained from peripheral blood. These receptors originate from a human donor in a cohort sampled during active COVID-19. The CDR3 runs from the conserved cysteine through the conserved F or W. D genes are given only for firm matches. The size field is filled for only some rows; it gives once, few, many or a size class.

v_call	clone_size	d_call	j_call	cdr3_aa	cdr3_nt
TRBV2	NA	NA	TRBJ1-1	CASKRNTEAFF	TGTGCCAGCAAGAGGAACACTGAAGCTTTCTTT
TRBV4-2	NA	NA	TRBJ2-6	CASSQVVQGGANVLTF	TGTGCCAGCAGCCAAGTAGTTCAGGGTGGGGCCAACGTCCTGACTTTC
TRBV5-4	NA	TRBD2	TRBJ2-1	CASSFPKGRGNYNEQFF	TGTGCCAGCAGCTTTCCGAAGGGGCGGGGGAACTACAATGAGCAGTTCTTC
TRBV11-2	NA	NA	TRBJ1-3	CASSLVVGLQGNTIYF	TGTGCCAGCAGCTTAGTGGTGGGGCTACAGGGAAACACCATATATTTT
TRBV19	NA	NA	TRBJ1-6	CASSTPGVGSSYNSPLHF	TGTGCCAGTAGTACCCCCGGCGTTGGGAGCTCCTATAATTCACCCCTCCACTTT
TRBV10-3	NA	TRBD1	TRBJ2-5	CAIRGTGAGETQYF	TGTGCCATCAGGGGGACAGGGGCTGGAGAGACCCAGTACTTC
TRBV3-1/TRBV3-2	NA	TRBD2	TRBJ2-2	CASSWTRTTGELFF	TGTGCCAGCAGCTGGACTAGGACGACCGGGGAGCTGTTTTTT
TRBV3-1/TRBV3-2	NA	TRBD1	TRBJ2-1	CASSQSDRGDEQFF	TGTGCCAGCAGCCAATCTGACAGGGGCGATGAGCAGTTCTTC
TRBV7-9	NA	TRBD1	TRBJ1-2	CASSHIPDRGSGYTF	TGTGCCAGCAGCCACATACCAGACAGGGGATCTGGCTACACCTTC
TRBV5-1	few	NA	TRBJ2-5	CASSLQGETQYF	TGCGCCAGCAGCTTACAGGGAGAGACCCAGTACTTC
TRBV18	NA	NA	TRBJ2-3	CASSRSGSTDTQYF	TGTGCCAGCTCACGGTCGGGGAGCACAGATACGCAGTATTTT
TRBV29-1	NA	NA	TRBJ2-2	CSVEGQPANTGELFF	TGCAGCGTTGAAGGACAACCGGCGAACACCGGGGAGCTGTTTTTT
TRBV7-9	NA	NA	TRBJ1-6	CASTTQIQDSPLHF	TGTGCCAGCACCACTCAAATCCAGGATTCACCCCTCCACTTT
TRBV7-6	NA	NA	TRBJ1-1	CASSSRTGTEAFF	TGTGCCAGCAGCAGCCGTACGGGGACTGAAGCTTTCTTT
TRBV10-2	NA	TRBD1	TRBJ1-2	CASSGQGAGGYTF	TGCGCCAGCAGTGGACAGGGGGCTGGTGGCTACACCTTC
TRBV7-8	NA	TRBD1	TRBJ1-5	CASSRDSNQPQHF	TGTGCCAGCAGTCGGGACAGTAATCAGCCCCAGCATTTT
TRBV6-5	NA	NA	TRBJ1-6	CASSYLNRNSPLHF	TGTGCCAGCAGTTACTTGAATAGAAATTCACCCCTCCACTTT
TRBV4-2	NA	TRBD2	TRBJ2-3	CASSRDSGGEADTQYF	TGTGCCAGCAGCCGGGATAGCGGGGGGGAGGCAGATACGCAGTATTTT
TRBV6-5	NA	TRBD2	TRBJ2-1	CASSYYAGGYNEQFF	TGTGCCAGCAGTTACTACGCGGGGGGGTACAATGAGCAGTTCTTC
TRBV11-2	once	NA	TRBJ1-3	CASSPMQAGNTIYF	TGTGCCAGCAGCCCCATGCAGGCCGGAAACACCATATATTTT
TRBV5-5	NA	NA	TRBJ1-2	CASSWDTGGYTF	TGTGCCAGCAGCTGGGACACTGGGGGCTACACCTTC
TRBV19	once	NA	TRBJ2-3	CASSIVTGPGTQYF	TGTGCCAGTAGTATAGTTACAGGGCCTGGTACGCAGTATTTT
TRBV9	NA	NA	TRBJ1-3	CASSVGSSGNTIYF	TGTGCCAGCAGCGTGGGGAGCTCTGGAAACACCATATATTTT
TRBV3-1/TRBV3-2	NA	TRBD1	TRBJ1-1	CASSPPGQVGSLSAFF	TGTGCCAGCAGCCCTCCGGGACAGGTGGGGAGCTTGTCAGCTTTCTTT
TRBV6-5	NA	NA	TRBJ2-7	CASSRTGAYEQYF	TGTGCCAGCAGCAGGACTGGTGCCTACGAGCAGTACTTC
TRBV15	NA	TRBD1	TRBJ1-2	CATSRGTDSYGYTF	TGTGCCACCAGCAGGGGGACAGATTCCTATGGCTACACCTTC
TRBV7-9	NA	NA	TRBJ2-3	CASSLEVHSAGTDTQYF	TGTGCCAGCAGCTTAGAGGTACACTCCGCAGGAACAGATACGCAGTATTTT
TRBV3-1/TRBV3-2	NA	NA	TRBJ2-1	CASSQVGVGEQFF	TGTGCCAGCAGCCAAGTAGGGGTTGGTGAGCAGTTCTTC
TRBV4-1	NA	NA	TRBJ2-7	CASSPVKAQGYEQYF	TGCGCCAGCAGCCCAGTAAAAGCACAGGGCTACGAGCAGTACTTC
TRBV27	NA	TRBD1	TRBJ1-2	CASSLYRGHGYTF	TGTGCCAGCAGTTTATACAGGGGCCATGGCTACACCTTC
TRBV10-2	NA	NA	TRBJ1-3	CASSESKGRNTIYF	TGCGCCAGCAGTGAGTCGAAGGGGAGAAACACCATATATTTT
TRBV25-1	NA	TRBD1	TRBJ1-2	CASSDRTKQGIHGYTF	TGTGCCAGCAGTGACCGGACCAAACAGGGGATTCACGGCTACACCTTC
TRBV27	NA	NA	TRBJ1-2	CASSLAGSYGYTF	TGTGCCAGCAGTTTGGCGGGAAGCTATGGCTACACCTTC
TRBV7-9	NA	NA	TRBJ2-2	CASSYSGTPNTGELFF	TGTGCCAGCAGCTACTCCGGGACACCCAACACCGGGGAGCTGTTTTTT
TRBV4-1	NA	NA	TRBJ2-5	CASSQPLGETQYF	TGCGCCAGCAGCCAACCCCTAGGAGAGACCCAGTACTTC
TRBV6-5	NA	TRBD1	TRBJ1-2	CASSRGQGYGYTF	TGTGCCAGCAGCAGGGGGCAGGGCTATGGCTACACCTTC
TRBV7-2	once	TRBD1	TRBJ1-6	CASSLGQADNSPLHF	TGTGCCAGCAGCCTTGGACAGGCCGATAATTCACCCCTCCACTTT
TRBV28	NA	NA	TRBJ2-2	CASTLPHRAGELFF	TGTGCCAGCACCCTTCCCCACAGAGCCGGGGAGCTGTTTTTT
TRBV6-5	NA	TRBD1	TRBJ1-5	CASSPGTGRGSAQHF	TGTGCCAGCAGCCCCGGGACAGGTCGAGGCTCGGCCCAGCATTTT
TRBV6-5	NA	NA	TRBJ2-2	CASARAGADTGELFF	TGTGCCAGCGCCAGGGCAGGGGCGGACACCGGGGAGCTGTTTTTT